This T cell receptor (beta chain) was recorded in a study of shared clonotypes between healthy human individuals. Study observations and caveats: Rarefaction analysis demonstrated incomplete sorted-subset sequencing notwithstanding large depth.

Germline-derived CDR1 and CDR2 are LNHNV and YYDKDF (reference sequence). The CDR3 sequence is 18 residues long. V lost 0 bases and J lost 1, with 15 bases in between. As regards this clone: Antigen specificity is unknown.

All donors were healthy HIV-negative adults lacking recent acute infections or vaccinations. Sorted-subset replicate PCRs used approximately 190 ng of genomic DNA. This amount corresponded to approximately 30,000 T cell genomes. Method: immunoSEQ multiplex PCR; TCRdb's copy keeps in-frame clones and lacks some. Of 640,000 or so clones listed, around 72% are singletons. This TCR was recovered from a woman in her twenties or thirties in good health. The sequencing sample was made of memory CD4+ T cells sorted from blood. Subset of the sample: CD45RA-negative fraction. The V call is TRBV15, the J call TRBJ1-4; tentative D call: TRBD1 (6 bases). The DNA of the CDR3 is TGTGCCACCAGCAGAGATAGGGGACAAGTTCGAACTAATGAAAAACTGTTTTTT. It yields the protein CATSRDRGQVRTNEKLFF.